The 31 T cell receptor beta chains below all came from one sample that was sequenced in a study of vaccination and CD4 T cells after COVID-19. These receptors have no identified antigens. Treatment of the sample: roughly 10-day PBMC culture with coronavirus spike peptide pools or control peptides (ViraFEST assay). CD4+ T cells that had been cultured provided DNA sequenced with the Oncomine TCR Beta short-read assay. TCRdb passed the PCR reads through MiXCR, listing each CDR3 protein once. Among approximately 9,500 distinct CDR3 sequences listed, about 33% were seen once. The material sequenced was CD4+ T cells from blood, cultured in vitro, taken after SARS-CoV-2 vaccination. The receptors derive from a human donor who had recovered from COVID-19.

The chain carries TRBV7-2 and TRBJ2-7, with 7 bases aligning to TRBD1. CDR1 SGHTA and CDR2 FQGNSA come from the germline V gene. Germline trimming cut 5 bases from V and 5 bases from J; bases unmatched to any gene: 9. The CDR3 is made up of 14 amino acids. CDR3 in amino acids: CASSHPDRAHEQYF. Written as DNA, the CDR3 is TGTGCCAGCAGCCACCCCGACAGGGCCCACGAGCAGTACTTC.

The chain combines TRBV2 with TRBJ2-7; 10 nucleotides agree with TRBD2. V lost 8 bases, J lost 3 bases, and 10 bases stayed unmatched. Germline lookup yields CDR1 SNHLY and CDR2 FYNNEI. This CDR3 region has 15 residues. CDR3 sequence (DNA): TGTGCCAGCGGGCCCGGGACTAGCGATTACTACGAGCAGTACTTC. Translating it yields CASGPGTSDYYEQYF.

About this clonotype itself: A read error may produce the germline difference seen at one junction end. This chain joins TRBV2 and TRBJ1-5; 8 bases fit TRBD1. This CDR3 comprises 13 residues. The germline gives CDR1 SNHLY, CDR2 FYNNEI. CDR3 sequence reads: CASSGQGNQPQHF. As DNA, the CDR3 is TGTGCCAGTTCTGGACAGGGCAACCAGCCCCAGCATTTT.

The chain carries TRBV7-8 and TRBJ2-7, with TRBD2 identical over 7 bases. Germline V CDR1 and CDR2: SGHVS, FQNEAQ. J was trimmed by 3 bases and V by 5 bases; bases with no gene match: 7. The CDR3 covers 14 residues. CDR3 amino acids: CASSPRWGGYEQYF. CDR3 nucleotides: TGTGCCAGCAGCCCCCGCTGGGGGGGCTACGAGCAGTACTTC.

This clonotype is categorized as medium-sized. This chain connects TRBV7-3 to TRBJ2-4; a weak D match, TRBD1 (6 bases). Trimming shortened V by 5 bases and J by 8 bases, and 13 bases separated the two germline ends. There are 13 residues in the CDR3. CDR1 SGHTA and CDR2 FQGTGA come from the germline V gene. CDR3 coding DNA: TGTGCCAGCAGCCCGGCCTCAGGGGACATTCAGTACTTC. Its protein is CASSPASGDIQYF. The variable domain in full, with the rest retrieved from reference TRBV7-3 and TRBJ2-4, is GAGVSQTPSNKVTEKGKYVELRCDPISGHTALYWYRQSLGQGPEFLIYFQGTGAADDSGLPNDRFFAVRPEGSVSTLKIQRTERGDSAVYLCASSPASGDIQYFGAGTRLSVL.

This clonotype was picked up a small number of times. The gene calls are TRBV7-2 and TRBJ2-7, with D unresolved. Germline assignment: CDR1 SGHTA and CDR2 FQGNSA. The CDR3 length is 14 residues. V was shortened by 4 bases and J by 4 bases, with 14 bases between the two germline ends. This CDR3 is CASSSVRAPYEQYF. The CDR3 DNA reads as TGTGCCAGCAGCTCGGTACGAGCACCATACGAGCAGTACTTC.

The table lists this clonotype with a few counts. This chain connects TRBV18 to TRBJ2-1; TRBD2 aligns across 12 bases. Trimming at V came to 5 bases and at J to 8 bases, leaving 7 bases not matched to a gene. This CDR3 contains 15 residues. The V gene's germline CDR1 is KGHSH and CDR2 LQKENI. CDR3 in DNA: TGTGCCAGCTCATCCGCTAGCGGGAGGGGGGATGAGCAGTTCTTC. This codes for CASSSASGRGDEQFF.

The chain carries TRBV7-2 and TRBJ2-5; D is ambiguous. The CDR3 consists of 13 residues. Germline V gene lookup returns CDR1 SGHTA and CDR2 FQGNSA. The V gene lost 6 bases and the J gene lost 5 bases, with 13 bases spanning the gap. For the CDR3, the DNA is TGTGCCAGCAGACCTGGGGTTTTGGAGACCCAGTACTTC. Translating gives CASRPGVLETQYF.

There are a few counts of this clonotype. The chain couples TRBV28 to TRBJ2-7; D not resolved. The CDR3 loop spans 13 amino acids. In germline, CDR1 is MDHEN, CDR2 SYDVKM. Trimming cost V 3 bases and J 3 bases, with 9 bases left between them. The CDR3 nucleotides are TGTGCCAGCAGTTTGGGCTACGGCTACGAGCAGTACTTC. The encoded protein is CASSLGYGYEQYF.

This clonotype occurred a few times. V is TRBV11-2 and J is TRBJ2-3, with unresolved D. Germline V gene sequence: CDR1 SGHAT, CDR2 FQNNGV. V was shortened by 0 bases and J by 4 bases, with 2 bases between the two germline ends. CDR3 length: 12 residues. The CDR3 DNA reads TGTGCCAGCAGCTTAGATCCAGATACGCAGTATTTT. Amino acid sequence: CASSLDPDTQYF.

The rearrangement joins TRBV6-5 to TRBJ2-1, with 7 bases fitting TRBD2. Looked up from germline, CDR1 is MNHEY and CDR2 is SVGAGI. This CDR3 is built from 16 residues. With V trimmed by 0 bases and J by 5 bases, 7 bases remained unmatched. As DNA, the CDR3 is TGTGCCAGCAGTTACTCGACGGCTAGCGGAAACAATGAGCAGTTCTTC. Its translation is CASSYSTASGNNEQFF.

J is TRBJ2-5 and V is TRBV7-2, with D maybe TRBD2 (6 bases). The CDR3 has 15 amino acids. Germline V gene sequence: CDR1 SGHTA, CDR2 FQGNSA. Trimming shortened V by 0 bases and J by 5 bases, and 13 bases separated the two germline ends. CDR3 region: CASSLAGGREETQYF. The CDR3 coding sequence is TGTGCCAGCAGCTTAGCGGGAGGAAGGGAGGAGACCCAGTACTTC. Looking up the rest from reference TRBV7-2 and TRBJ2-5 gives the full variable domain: GAGVSQSPSNKVTEKGKDVELRCDPISGHTALYWYRQSLGQGLEFLIYFQGNSAPDKSGLPSDRFSAERTGGSVSTLTIQRTQQEDSAVYLCASSLAGGREETQYFGPGTRLLVL.

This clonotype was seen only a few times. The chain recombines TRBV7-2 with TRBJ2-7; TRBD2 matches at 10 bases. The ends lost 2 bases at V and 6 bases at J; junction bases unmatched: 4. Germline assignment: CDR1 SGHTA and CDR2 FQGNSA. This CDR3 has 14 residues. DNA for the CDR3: TGTGCCAGCAGCTTAAATAGCGGGAGGACCGAGCAGTACTTC. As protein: CASSLNSGRTEQYF.

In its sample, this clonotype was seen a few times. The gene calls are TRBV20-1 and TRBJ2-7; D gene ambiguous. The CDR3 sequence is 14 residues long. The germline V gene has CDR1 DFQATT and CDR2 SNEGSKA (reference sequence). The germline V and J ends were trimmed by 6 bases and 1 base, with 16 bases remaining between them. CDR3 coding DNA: TGCAGTGCCTCGGTTTACGACTCTTCCTACGAGCAGTACTTC. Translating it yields CSASVYDSSYEQYF.

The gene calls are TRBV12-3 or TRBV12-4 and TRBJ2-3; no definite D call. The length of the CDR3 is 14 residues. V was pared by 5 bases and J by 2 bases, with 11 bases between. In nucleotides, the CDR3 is TGTGCCAGCAGTCCCCACCGACCCACAGATACGCAGTATTTT. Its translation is CASSPHRPTDTQYF.

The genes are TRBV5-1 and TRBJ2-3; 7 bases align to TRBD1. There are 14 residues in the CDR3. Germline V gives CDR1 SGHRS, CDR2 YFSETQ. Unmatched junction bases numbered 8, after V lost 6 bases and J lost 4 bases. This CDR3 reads CASKRTQGADTQYF. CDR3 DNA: TGCGCCAGCAAACGGACTCAGGGGGCAGATACGCAGTATTTT.

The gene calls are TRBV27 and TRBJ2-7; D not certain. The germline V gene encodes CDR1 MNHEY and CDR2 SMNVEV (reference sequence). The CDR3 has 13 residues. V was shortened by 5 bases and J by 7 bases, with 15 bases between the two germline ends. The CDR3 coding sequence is TGTGCCAGCAGTCTAGACCCTGGTTGGGAGCAGTACTTC. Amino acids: CASSLDPGWEQYF.

For the CDR3, the DNA is TGTGCCACCACGATTCTGGGAGGGAGTCAGCCCCAGCATTTT. Amino acids: CATTILGGSQPQHF. The J gene is TRBJ1-5, the V gene TRBV6-2 or TRBV6-3; no clear D. The CDR3 sequence is 14 residues long. V gave up 10 bases and J gave up 6 bases, with 19 bases separating them. The germline V gene encodes CDR1 MNHEY and CDR2 SVGEGT.

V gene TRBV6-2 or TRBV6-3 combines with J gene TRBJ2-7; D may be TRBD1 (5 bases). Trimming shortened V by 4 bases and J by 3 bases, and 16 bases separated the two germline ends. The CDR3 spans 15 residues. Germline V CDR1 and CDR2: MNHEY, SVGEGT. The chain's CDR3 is CASSFPTRGNYEQYF. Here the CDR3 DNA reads TGTGCCAGCAGTTTTCCGACAAGGGGAAACTACGAGCAGTACTTC.

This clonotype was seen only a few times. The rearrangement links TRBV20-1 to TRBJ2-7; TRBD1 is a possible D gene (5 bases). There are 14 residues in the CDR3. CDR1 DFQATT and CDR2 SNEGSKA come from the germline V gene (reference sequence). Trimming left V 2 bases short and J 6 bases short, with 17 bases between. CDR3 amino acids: CSARTQRGIGEQYF. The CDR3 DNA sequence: TGCAGTGCTAGAACACAAAGGGGAATCGGCGAGCAGTACTTC.

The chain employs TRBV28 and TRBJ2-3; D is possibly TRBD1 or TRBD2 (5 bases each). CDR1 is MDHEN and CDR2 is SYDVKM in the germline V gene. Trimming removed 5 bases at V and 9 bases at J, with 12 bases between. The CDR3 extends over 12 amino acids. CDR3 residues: CASSPGPRTQYF. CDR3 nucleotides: TGTGCCAGCAGTCCGGGACCGCGAACGCAGTATTTT. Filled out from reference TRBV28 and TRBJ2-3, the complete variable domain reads DVKVTQSSRYLVKRTGEKVFLECVQDMDHENMFWYRQDPGLGLRLIYFSYDVKMKEKGDIPEGYSVSREKKERFSLILESASTNQTSMYLCASSPGPRTQYFGPGTRLTVL.

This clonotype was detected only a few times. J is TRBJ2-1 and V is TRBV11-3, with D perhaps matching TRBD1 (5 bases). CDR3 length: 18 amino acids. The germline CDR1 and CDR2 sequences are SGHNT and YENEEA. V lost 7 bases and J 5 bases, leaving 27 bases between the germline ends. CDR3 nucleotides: TGTGCCAGCACCCAGGTGTATAGGGGATATCCCGCCGACAATGAGCAGTTCTTC. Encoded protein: CASTQVYRGYPADNEQFF.

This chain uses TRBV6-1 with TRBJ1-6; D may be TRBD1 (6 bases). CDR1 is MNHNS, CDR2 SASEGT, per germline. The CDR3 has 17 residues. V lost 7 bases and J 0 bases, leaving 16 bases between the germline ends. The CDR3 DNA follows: TGTGCCAGCACCCTGGGGGGGGGCGGCTCCTATAATTCACCCCTCCACTTT. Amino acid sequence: CASTLGGGGSYNSPLHF.

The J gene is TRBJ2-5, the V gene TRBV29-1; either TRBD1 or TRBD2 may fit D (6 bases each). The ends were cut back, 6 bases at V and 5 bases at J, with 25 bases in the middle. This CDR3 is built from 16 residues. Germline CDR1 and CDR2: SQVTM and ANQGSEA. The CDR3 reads CSVPLDRWGAGETQYF. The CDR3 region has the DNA TGCAGCGTGCCCTTAGATCGTTGGGGGGCTGGGGAGACCCAGTACTTC. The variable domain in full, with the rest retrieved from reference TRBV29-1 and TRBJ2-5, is SAVISQKPSRDICQRGTSLTIQCQVDSQVTMMFWYRQQPGQSLTLIATANQGSEATYESGFVIDKFPISRPNLTFSTLTVSNMSPEDSSIYLCSVPLDRWGAGETQYFGPGTRLLVL.

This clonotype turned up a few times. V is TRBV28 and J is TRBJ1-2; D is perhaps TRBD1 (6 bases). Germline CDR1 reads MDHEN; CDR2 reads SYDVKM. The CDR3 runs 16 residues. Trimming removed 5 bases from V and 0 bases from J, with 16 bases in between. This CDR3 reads CASSARGKGPNYGYTF. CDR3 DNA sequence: TGTGCCAGCAGTGCCAGGGGAAAAGGCCCTAACTATGGCTACACCTTC.

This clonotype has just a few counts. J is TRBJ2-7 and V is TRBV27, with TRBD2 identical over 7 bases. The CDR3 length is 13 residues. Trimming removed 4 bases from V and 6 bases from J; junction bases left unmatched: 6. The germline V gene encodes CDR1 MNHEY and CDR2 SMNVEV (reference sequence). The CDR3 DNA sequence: TGTGCCAGCAGTTCCCGCGGGGGACCCGAGCAGTACTTC. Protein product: CASSSRGGPEQYF.

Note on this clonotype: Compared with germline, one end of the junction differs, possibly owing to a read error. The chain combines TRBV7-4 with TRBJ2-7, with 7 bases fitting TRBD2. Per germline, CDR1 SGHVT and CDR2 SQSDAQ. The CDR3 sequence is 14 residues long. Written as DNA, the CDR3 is TGTGCCAGCAGTTTAGTGGGAGGGCCGGGAGAGCAGTACTTC. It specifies CASSLVGGPGEQYF.

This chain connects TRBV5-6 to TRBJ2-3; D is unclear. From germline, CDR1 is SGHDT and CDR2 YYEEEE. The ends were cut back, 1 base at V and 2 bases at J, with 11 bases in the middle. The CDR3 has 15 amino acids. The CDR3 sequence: CASSLRFKNTDTQYF. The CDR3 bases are TGTGCCAGCAGCTTGCGATTCAAGAACACAGATACGCAGTATTTT. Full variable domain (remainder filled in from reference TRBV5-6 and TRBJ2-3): DAGVTQSPTHLIKTRGQQVTLRCSPKSGHDTVSWYQQALGQGPQFIFQYYEEEERQRGNFPDRFSGHQFPNYSSELNVNALLLGDSALYLCASSLRFKNTDTQYFGPGTRLTVL.

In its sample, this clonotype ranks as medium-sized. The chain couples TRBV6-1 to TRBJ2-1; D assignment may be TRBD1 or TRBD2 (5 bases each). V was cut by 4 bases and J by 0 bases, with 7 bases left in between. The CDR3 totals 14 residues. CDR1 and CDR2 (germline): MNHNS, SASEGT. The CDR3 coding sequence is TGTGCCAGCAGTGCAGGGAGCTCCTACAATGAGCAGTTCTTC. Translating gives CASSAGSSYNEQFF.

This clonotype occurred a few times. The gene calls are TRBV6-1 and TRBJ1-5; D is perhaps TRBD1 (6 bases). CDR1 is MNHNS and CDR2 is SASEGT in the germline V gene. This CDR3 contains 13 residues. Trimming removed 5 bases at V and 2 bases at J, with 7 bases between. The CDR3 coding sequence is TGTGCCAGCAGTACAGGGCGCAATCAGCCCCAGCATTTT. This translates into CASSTGRNQPQHF.

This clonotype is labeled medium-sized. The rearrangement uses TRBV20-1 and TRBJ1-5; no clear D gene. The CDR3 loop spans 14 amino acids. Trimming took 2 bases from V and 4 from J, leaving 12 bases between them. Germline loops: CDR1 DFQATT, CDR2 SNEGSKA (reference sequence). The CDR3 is CSARFGFGNQPQHF. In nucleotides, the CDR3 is TGCAGTGCTAGATTCGGTTTCGGGAATCAGCCCCAGCATTTT.